Listed below are T cell receptor beta chains from one sample, sequenced in a study of identical twins. TCRdb re-analysed the 5' RACE reads in MiXCR, keeping a single row per CDR3 protein. The sample lists some 300,000 distinct CDR3 sequences; around an eighth were seen once. This sample was also put to use in a study of yellow fever vaccine responses in identical twins.

The material sequenced was CD8+ T cells sorted from blood. The receptors were gathered from a woman younger than 30 in good health. Both conserved end residues are part of each CDR3. A D gene is named only where the DNA matches it firmly. A row's size may be missing; if present it is once, few, many or a size class.

V	J	D	size	DNA	CDR3
TRBV4-1	TRBJ1-6	TRBD1	-	TGCGCCAGCAGCCGTGGACAGGGGGACTCACCCCTCCACTTT	CASSRGQGDSPLHF
TRBV5-1	TRBJ2-1	-	-	TGCGCCAGCGGCCCCAGGGGTTACGATGAGCAGTTCTTC	CASGPRGYDEQFF
TRBV12-3/TRBV12-4	TRBJ2-3	TRBD1	many	TGTGCCAGCAGTTATCTTTCAGACAGGGGTGTAGATACGCAGTATTTT	CASSYLSDRGVDTQYF
TRBV6-5	TRBJ2-5	-	-	TGTGCCAGCAGTTCCCAAGGGGGAGAGACCCAGTACTTC	CASSSQGGETQYF
TRBV2	TRBJ2-2	-	many	TGTGCCAGCATAATGGGCGACACCGGGGAGCTGTTTTTT	CASIMGDTGELFF
TRBV20-1	TRBJ2-3	-	-	TGCAGTGTCCCCTCGTTGGCGGCTAGCACAGATACGCAGTATTTT	CSVPSLAASTDTQYF
TRBV15	TRBJ2-3	-	few	TGTGCCACCAGCAGAGATGGGGAAGACGGTAACACAGATACGCAGTATTTT	CATSRDGEDGNTDTQYF
TRBV12-3/TRBV12-4	TRBJ2-4	-	few	TGTGCCAGCAGTTTTGTGGGTGGCAAAAACATTCAGTACTTC	CASSFVGGKNIQYF
TRBV7-6	TRBJ2-2	-	few	TGTGCCAGCAGCCCATCTTTAACGAACACCGGGGAGCTGTTTTTT	CASSPSLTNTGELFF
TRBV3-1	TRBJ2-1	-	few	TGTGCCAGCAGCGTCCTCGGGGGCTCCTACAATGAGCAGTTCTTC	CASSVLGGSYNEQFF
TRBV6-1	TRBJ2-2	-	-	TGTGCCAGCAGTCCGACTTCAAACACCGGGGAGCTGTTTTTT	CASSPTSNTGELFF
TRBV29-1	TRBJ2-3	TRBD2	many	TGCAGCGTCCCGACTAGCGGGAGTGACACAGATACGCAGTATTTT	CSVPTSGSDTDTQYF
TRBV27	TRBJ2-1	TRBD2	-	TGTGCCAGCACTTCTACTAGCGGGAGGCCTAATGAGCAGTTCTTC	CASTSTSGRPNEQFF
TRBV27	TRBJ2-2	TRBD1	-	TGTGCCAGCAGTCTGAGACAGGGGAAGTTGCTCGGGGAGCTGTTTTTT	CASSLRQGKLLGELFF
TRBV28	TRBJ2-3	-	-	TGTGCCAGCAGTTCGACCGGGGCAGTTCATACGCAGTATTTT	CASSSTGAVHTQYF
TRBV4-1	TRBJ2-1	-	many	TGCGCCAGCAGCCAAGGAGAACGGGAGCAGTTCTTC	CASSQGEREQFF
TRBV10-3	TRBJ2-2	-	-	TGTGCCATCAGTGATTCGGGGGCCGGGGAGCTGTTTTTT	CAISDSGAGELFF
TRBV6-4	TRBJ2-1	TRBD2	many	TGTGCCAGCAGTGCCTCACTAGCGGGAGGGCCCGGTGAGCAGTTCTTC	CASSASLAGGPGEQFF
TRBV28	TRBJ2-1	TRBD2	few	TGTGCCAGCAGTTTAGACGGGACTAGCGGGAGAGATGAGCAGTTCTTC	CASSLDGTSGRDEQFF
TRBV7-9	TRBJ2-1	-	-	TGTGCCAGCAGCAGGGCGGGCGGAGAGCAGTTCTTC	CASSRAGGEQFF
TRBV11-2	TRBJ1-6	-	-	TGTGCCAGCAGCTTAGTTGTTGGTTCACCCCTCCACTTT	CASSLVVGSPLHF